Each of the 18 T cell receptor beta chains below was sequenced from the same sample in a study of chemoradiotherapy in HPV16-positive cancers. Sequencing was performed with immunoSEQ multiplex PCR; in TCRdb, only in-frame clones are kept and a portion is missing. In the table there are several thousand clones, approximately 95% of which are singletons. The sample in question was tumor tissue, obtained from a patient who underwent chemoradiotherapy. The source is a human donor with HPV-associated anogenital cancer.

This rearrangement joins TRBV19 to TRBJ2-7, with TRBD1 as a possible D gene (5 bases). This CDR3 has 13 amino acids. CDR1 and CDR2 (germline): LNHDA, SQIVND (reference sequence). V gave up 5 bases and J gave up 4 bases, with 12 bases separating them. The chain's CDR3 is CASSYLRDYEQYF. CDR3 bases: TGTGCCAGTAGTTACCTCAGGGATTACGAGCAGTACTTC.

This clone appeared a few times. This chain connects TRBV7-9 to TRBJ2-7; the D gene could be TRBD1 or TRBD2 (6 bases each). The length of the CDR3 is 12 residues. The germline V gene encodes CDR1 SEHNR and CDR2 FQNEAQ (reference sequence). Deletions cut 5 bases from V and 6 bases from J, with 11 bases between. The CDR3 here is CASSTKGGEQYF. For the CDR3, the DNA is TGTGCCAGCAGCACGAAGGGGGGCGAGCAGTACTTC. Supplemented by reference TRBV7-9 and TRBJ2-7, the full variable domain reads DTGVSQNPRHKITKRGQNVTFRCDPISEHNRLYWYRQTLGQGPEFLTYFQNEAQLEKSRLLSDRFSAERPKGSFSTLEIQRTEQGDSAMYLCASSTKGGEQYFGPGTRLTVT.

In nucleotides, the CDR3 is TGCGCCAGCAGCGGAGCAGGGAGCGGCTACACCTTC. It codes for CASSGAGSGYTF. J is TRBJ1-2 and V is TRBV5-1; D possibly corresponds to TRBD1 (5 bases). The germline gives CDR1 SGHRS, CDR2 YFSETQ. This CDR3 has 12 amino acids. Trimming took 4 bases from V and 8 from J, leaving 12 bases between them.

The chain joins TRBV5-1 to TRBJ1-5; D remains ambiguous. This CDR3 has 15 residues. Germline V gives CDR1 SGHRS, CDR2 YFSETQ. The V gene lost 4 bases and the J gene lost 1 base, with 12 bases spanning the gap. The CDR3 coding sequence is TGCGCCAGCAGCCTGGAGGGTTCGAGCAATCAGCCCCAGCATTTT. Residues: CASSLEGSSNQPQHF.

The CDR3: CAWSALAVSAGELFF. CDR3 in DNA: TGTGCCTGGAGTGCCCTAGCGGTGAGCGCCGGGGAGCTGTTTTTT. V is TRBV30 and J is TRBJ2-2; 7 bases are shared with TRBD2. Looked up from germline, CDR1 is GTSNPN and CDR2 is SVGIG (reference sequence). Losses at the gene ends were 1 base for V and 6 bases for J; bases not matched to a gene: 8. The CDR3 loop spans 15 amino acids. Complete variable domain (other parts from reference TRBV30 and TRBJ2-2): SQTIHQWPATLVQPVGSPLSLECTVEGTSNPNLYWYRQAAGRGLQLLFYSVGIGQISSEVPQNLSASRPQDRQFILSSKKLLLSDSGFYLCAWSALAVSAGELFFGEGSRLTVL.

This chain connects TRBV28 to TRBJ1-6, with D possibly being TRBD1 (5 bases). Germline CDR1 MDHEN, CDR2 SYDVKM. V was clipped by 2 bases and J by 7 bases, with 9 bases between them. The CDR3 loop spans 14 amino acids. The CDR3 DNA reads TGTGCCAGCAGTTTACCAGGGCGGAATTCACCCCTCCACTTT. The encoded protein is CASSLPGRNSPLHF.

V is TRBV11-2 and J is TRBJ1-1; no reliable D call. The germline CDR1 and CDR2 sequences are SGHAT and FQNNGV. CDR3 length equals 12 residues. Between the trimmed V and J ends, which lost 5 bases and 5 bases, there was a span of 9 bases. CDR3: CASSPTGTEAFF. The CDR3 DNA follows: TGTGCCAGCAGCCCAACCGGGACTGAAGCTTTCTTT.

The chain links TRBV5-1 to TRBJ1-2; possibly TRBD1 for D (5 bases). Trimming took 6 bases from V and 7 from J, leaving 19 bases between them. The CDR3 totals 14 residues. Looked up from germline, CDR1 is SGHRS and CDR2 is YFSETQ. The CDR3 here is CASTSRGRAGGYTF. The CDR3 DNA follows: TGCGCCAGCACCTCACGAGGCAGGGCGGGTGGCTACACCTTC.

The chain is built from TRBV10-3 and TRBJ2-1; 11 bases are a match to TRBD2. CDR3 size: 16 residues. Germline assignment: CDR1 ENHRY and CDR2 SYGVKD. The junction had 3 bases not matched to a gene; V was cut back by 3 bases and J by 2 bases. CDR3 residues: CAISDPGLAAYNEQFF. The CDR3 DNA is TGTGCCATCAGTGATCCGGGACTAGCGGCCTACAATGAGCAGTTCTTC.

The CDR3 reads CASSDFGGRESSPFF. The CDR3 DNA sequence: TGTGCCAGCAGTGATTTCGGAGGGAGGGAGTCTTCCCCTTTCTTT. The chain employs TRBV25-1 and TRBJ1-1; no clear D. Germline lookup yields CDR1 MGHDK and CDR2 SYGVNS. V was trimmed by 3 bases and J by 12 bases, leaving 23 bases between them. There are 15 residues in the CDR3.

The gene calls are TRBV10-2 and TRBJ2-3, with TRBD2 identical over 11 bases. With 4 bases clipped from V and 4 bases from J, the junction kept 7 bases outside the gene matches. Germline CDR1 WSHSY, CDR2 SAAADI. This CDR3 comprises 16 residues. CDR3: CASSGGKGLAADTQYF. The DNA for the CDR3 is TGCGCCAGCAGTGGGGGGAAGGGACTAGCGGCAGATACGCAGTATTTT.

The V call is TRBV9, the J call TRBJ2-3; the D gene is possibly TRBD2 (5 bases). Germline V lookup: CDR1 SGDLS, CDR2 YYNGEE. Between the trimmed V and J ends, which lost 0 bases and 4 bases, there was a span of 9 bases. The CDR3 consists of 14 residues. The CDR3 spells CASSVGTWADTQYF. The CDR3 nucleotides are TGTGCCAGCAGCGTAGGGACTTGGGCAGATACGCAGTATTTT.

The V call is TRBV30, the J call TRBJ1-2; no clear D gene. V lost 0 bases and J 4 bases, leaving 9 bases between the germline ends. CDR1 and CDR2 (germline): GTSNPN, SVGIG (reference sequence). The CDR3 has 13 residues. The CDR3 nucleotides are TGTGCCTGGAGTGTTAATGGGCGCTATGGCTACACCTTC. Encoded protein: CAWSVNGRYGYTF.

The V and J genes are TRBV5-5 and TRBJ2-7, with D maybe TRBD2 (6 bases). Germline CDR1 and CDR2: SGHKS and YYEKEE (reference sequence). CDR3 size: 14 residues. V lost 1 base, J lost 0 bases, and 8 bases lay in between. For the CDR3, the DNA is TGTGCCAGCAGCTTGTTCGGGGGCTCCTACGAGCAGTACTTC. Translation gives CASSLFGGSYEQYF.

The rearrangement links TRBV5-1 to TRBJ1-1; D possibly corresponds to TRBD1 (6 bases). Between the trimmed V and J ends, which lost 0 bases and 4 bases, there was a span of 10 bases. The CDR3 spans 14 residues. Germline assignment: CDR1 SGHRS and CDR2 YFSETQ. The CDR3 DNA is TGCGCCAGCAGCTTGGAACAGGGCACCACTGAAGCTTTCTTT. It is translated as CASSLEQGTTEAFF.

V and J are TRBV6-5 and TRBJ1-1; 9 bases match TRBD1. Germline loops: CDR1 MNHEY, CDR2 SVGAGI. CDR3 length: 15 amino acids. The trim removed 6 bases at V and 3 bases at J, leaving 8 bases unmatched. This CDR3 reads CASSGQGTADTEAFF. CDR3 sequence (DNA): TGTGCCAGCAGCGGACAGGGGACGGCGGACACTGAAGCTTTCTTT.

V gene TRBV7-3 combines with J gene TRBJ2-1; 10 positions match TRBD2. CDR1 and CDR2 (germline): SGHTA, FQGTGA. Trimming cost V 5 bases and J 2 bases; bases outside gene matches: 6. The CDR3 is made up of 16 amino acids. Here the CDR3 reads CASSLSSGRPYNEQFF. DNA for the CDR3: TGTGCCAGCAGCCTTTCTAGCGGGAGACCCTACAATGAGCAGTTCTTC.

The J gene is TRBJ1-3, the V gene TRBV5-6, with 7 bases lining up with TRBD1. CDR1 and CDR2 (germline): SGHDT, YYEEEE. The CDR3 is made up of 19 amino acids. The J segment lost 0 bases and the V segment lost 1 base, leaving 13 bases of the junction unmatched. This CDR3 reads CASSLLVGQGGPSGNTIYF. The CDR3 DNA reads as TGTGCCAGCAGCTTGTTGGTGGGCCAGGGGGGTCCCTCTGGAAACACCATATATTTT.